This TCR beta chain is drawn from a study of spatial heterogeneity in lung cancer. Overall study: Detected beta-chain sequences consistently exceeded alpha-chain sequences. Mean representation of each unique TCR and UMI combination in the raw reads exceeded 9.5 occurrences. Study-wide results and caveats: Tumor TCRs that were ubiquitous and expanded showed up in blood more at resection than follow-up.

This clonotype was observed many times. Its cognate antigen is unknown. TCRdb reprocessed the 5' RACE reads via MiXCR and lists one record per CDR3 protein. This sample carries about 39,000 distinct CDR3 sequences, under 7% of them seen once, and the ten largest clones take around a tenth. Documented time point: sample taken at primary tumor resection. Whole RNA from tumor, nontumor lung or frozen PBMC was sequenced unsorted. Trimming took 6 bases from V and 4 from J, leaving 18 bases between them. The germline V gene has CDR1 MNHEY and CDR2 SVGAGI. CDR3 length equals 15 residues. The source of this sequence is a male donor with early-stage non-small cell lung cancer. V and J are TRBV6-5 and TRBJ1-1; TRBD1 might be the D (5 bases). The sequencing here drew on PBMCs, taken at surgery. In DNA, the CDR3 is TGTGCCAGCAGCAAATATGGAAGACAGCCCACTGAAGCTTTCTTT. It encodes CASSKYGRQPTEAFF.